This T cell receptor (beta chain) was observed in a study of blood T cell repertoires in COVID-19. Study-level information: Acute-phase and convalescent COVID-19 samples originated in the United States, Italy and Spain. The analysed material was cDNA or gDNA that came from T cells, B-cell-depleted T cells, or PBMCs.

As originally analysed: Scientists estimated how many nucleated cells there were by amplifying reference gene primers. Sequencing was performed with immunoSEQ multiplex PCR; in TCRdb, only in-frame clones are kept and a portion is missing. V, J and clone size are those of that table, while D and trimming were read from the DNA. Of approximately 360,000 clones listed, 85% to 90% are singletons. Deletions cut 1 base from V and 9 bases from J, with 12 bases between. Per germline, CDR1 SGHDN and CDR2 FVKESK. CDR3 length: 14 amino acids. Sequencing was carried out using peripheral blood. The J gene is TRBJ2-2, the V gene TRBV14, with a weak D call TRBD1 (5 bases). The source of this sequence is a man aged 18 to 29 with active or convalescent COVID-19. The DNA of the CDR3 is TGTGCCAGCAGCCAAGTGTCAGGGTTTAGGGAGCTGTTTTTT. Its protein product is CASSQVSGFRELFF.